Reported below is one T cell receptor beta chain. The table came from immunoSEQ multiplex PCR; TCRdb's copy has only in-frame clones and leaves some out. The table has some 12,000 clones, 86% seen once; the top ten hold less than 3.5%. CDR3 length: 16 residues. The V gene lost 2 bases and the J gene lost 6 bases, with 18 bases spanning the gap. CDR1 and CDR2 (germline): LGHNA, YNFKEQ. This specimen belongs to a study of chemoradiotherapy in HPV16-positive cancers. The material sequenced was blood, taken from a patient who underwent chemoradiotherapy. This clonotype originated in a human donor with HPV-associated anogenital cancer. This rearrangement joins TRBV4-2 to TRBJ2-3; D not certain. The CDR3 is CASSQPRSQGGDTQYF. The DNA for the CDR3 is TGTGCCAGCAGCCAACCGCGCTCCCAAGGTGGTGATACGCAGTATTTT.